Below are 29 T cell receptor beta chains sequenced from a single sample in a study of T-cell reconstitution after alpha-beta-depleted transplantation in children. The TCRbeta library was prepared with unique molecular identifiers. TCRdb ran MiXCR on the PCR reads and lists one entry per CDR3 protein. The table has nearly 9,500 distinct CDR3 sequences, about 15% seen once. Specimen: PBMCs, mostly from graft donor cells, collected 60 days after TCRalphabeta/CD19-depleted stem cell transplant. The receptors were gathered from a male patient younger than 18 who had a stem cell transplant for acute lymphoblastic leukemia, so the T cells may come from the graft donor.

This clonotype has a count of ten or more. This chain uses TRBV9 with TRBJ2-1; 10 bases agree with TRBD1. Germline V gives CDR1 SGDLS, CDR2 YYNGEE. The CDR3 is made up of 16 amino acids. Unmatched junction bases numbered 12, after V lost 4 bases and J lost 8 bases. CDR3 protein: CASSFQTGGKGDEQFF. CDR3 sequence (DNA): TGTGCCAGCAGCTTTCAGACAGGGGGCAAGGGCGATGAGCAGTTCTTC.

This clonotype has ten or more counts. The CDR3 DNA reads TGTGCCAGCAGCTCCCGACTTGACGAAAAACTGTTTTTT. Translated: CASSSRLDEKLFF. The chain joins TRBV7-3 to TRBJ1-4; D uncertain. Germline V gene lookup returns CDR1 SGHTA and CDR2 FQGTGA. CDR3 length: 13 residues. Trimming pared 4 bases from V and 8 bases from J, leaving 11 bases between.

This clonotype occurred many times. The chain links TRBV6-1 to TRBJ2-3; TRBD2 matches at 9 bases. After removal of 1 base from V and 4 bases from J, the junction contained 9 bases not matched to a gene. The CDR3 spans 17 residues. Germline V CDR1 and CDR2: MNHNS, SASEGT. In DNA, the CDR3 is TGTGCCAGCAGTGAAGAGAGGGCGGGGGGGCCCGCAGATACGCAGTATTTT. This encodes CASSEERAGGPADTQYF.

In this sample, this clonotype turned up many times. The V gene is TRBV5-1, the J gene TRBJ1-6; D is unresolved. The V and J ends lost 0 bases and 8 bases respectively, with 6 bases between them. CDR3 length: 13 residues. Germline-derived CDR1 and CDR2 are SGHRS and YFSETQ. CDR3 nucleotides: TGCGCCAGCAGCTTGGAAGTCTATTCACCCCTCCACTTT. Residues: CASSLEVYSPLHF.

This clonotype has at least ten counts. The chain employs TRBV20-1 and TRBJ2-1; tentative D call: TRBD2 (7 bases). The CDR3 runs to 15 residues. Trimming stripped 3 bases from V and 2 bases from J, with 14 bases between. CDR1 and CDR2 from the germline V gene are DFQATT and SNEGSKA (reference sequence). This CDR3 is CSASWRGRTYNEQFF. As DNA, the CDR3 is TGCAGTGCTAGTTGGCGGGGGCGGACCTACAATGAGCAGTTCTTC.

This clonotype was observed many times. This chain connects TRBV5-1 to TRBJ2-5; 11 nucleotides line up with TRBD2. The CDR3 has 15 residues. The trim removed 6 bases at V and 7 bases at J, leaving 11 bases unmatched. Germline CDR1 reads SGHRS; CDR2 reads YFSETQ. In DNA, the CDR3 is TGCGCCAGCAACTTACTAGCGGGGGACCGGGGGACCCAGTACTTC. As protein: CASNLLAGDRGTQYF.

This clonotype was observed at least ten times. The V and J genes are TRBV5-5 and TRBJ2-3; 8 nucleotides match TRBD2. J lost 1 base, V lost 0 bases, and 4 bases had no gene match. Germline V CDR1 and CDR2: SGHKS, YYEKEE (reference sequence). This CDR3 comprises 16 residues. CDR3 region: CASSLVAGIGTDTQYF. DNA of the CDR3: TGTGCCAGCAGCTTGGTAGCGGGAATAGGCACAGATACGCAGTATTTT. Based on the CDR3 plus reference TRBV5-5 and TRBJ2-3, the full variable domain is DAGVTQSPTHLIKTRGQQVTLRCSPISGHKSVSWYQQVLGQGPQFIFQYYEKEERGRGNFPDRFSARQFPNYSSELNVNALLLGDSALYLCASSLVAGIGTDTQYFGPGTRLTVL.

This clonotype is judged medium-sized (0.01 to 0.1%). The chain recombines TRBV7-6 with TRBJ2-3, with D tentatively TRBD1 (6 bases). Trimming took 1 base from V and 7 from J, leaving 15 bases between them. The CDR3 consists of 15 residues. The germline CDR1 and CDR2 sequences are SGHVS and FNYEAQ. The CDR3 DNA is TGTGCCAGCAGCTTAGAGACACAGGGTTTGAATACGCAGTATTTT. Translation: CASSLETQGLNTQYF.

This clonotype showed up many times. The chain carries TRBV14 and TRBJ2-3; D may be TRBD1 or TRBD2 (5 bases each). The CDR3 loop spans 15 amino acids. Germline V gene sequence: CDR1 SGHDN, CDR2 FVKESK. V shed 4 bases and J shed 5 bases, with 16 bases lying between them. This CDR3 reads CASSPMGDPGDTQYF. In DNA, the CDR3 is TGTGCCAGCAGCCCCATGGGGGATCCAGGAGATACGCAGTATTTT.

The chain uses TRBV5-4 and TRBJ1-4, with D maybe TRBD1 (5 bases). V dropped 3 bases and J dropped 4 bases, with 10 bases sitting between them. The CDR3 spans 14 residues. CDR1 SGHNT and CDR2 YYREEE come from the germline V gene (reference sequence). The CDR3 region is CASSSPGVNEKLFF. The CDR3 DNA follows: TGTGCCAGCAGCTCCCCGGGGGTTAATGAAAAACTGTTTTTT.

This clonotype was picked up many times. This rearrangement joins TRBV6-5 to TRBJ2-6, with D maybe TRBD2 (5 bases). CDR3 length equals 15 residues. The ends were cut back, 4 bases at V and 1 base at J, with 8 bases in the middle. Germline lookup yields CDR1 MNHEY and CDR2 SVGAGI. The CDR3 nucleotides read TGTGCCAGCAGTTTCGGGATTTCTGGGGCCAACGTCCTGACTTTC. Translation gives CASSFGISGANVLTF.

This clonotype was seen ten or more times. J is TRBJ2-1 and V is TRBV6-5; 7 bases agree with TRBD2. Looked up from germline, CDR1 is MNHEY and CDR2 is SVGAGI. After removal of 4 bases from V and 2 bases from J, the junction contained 5 bases not matched to a gene. The CDR3 contains 15 residues. CDR3 sequence: CASSWGGTTYNEQFF. CDR3 bases: TGTGCCAGCAGTTGGGGGGGAACCACCTACAATGAGCAGTTCTTC.

In this sample, this clonotype turned up many times. The chain is built from TRBV11-2 and TRBJ2-5; D unclear. V lost 2 bases, J lost 1 base, and 5 bases lay in between. The CDR3 covers 13 residues. The germline V gene encodes CDR1 SGHAT and CDR2 FQNNGV. Here the CDR3 reads CASSLYSQETQYF. CDR3 DNA sequence: TGTGCCAGCAGCTTATACAGCCAAGAGACCCAGTACTTC. The full variable domain, rest sourced from reference TRBV11-2 and TRBJ2-5, is EAGVAQSPRYKIIEKRQSVAFWCNPISGHATLYWYQQILGQGPKLLIQFQNNGVVDDSQLPKDRFSAERLKGVDSTLKIQPAKLEDSAVYLCASSLYSQETQYFGPGTRLLVL.

This clonotype was detected many times. The gene calls are TRBV29-1 and TRBJ2-3, with no clear D. This CDR3 has 14 amino acids. The ends were cut back, 5 bases at V and 0 bases at J, with 12 bases in the middle. Germline lookup yields CDR1 SQVTM and CDR2 ANQGSEA. The CDR3 region is CSVPDLSSTDTQYF. The CDR3 coding sequence is TGCAGCGTTCCTGACTTGTCTAGCACAGATACGCAGTATTTT.

The chain employs TRBV4-1 and TRBJ2-6; D is undetermined. This CDR3 region has 15 residues. The V gene's germline CDR1 is MGHRA and CDR2 YSYEKL. V lost 1 base to trimming and J lost 2 bases, with 6 bases between them. The CDR3 DNA sequence: TGCGCCAGCAGCCAAGGACTGGCTGGGGCCAACGTCCTGACTTTC. Translated, it gives CASSQGLAGANVLTF.

The chain is built from TRBV12-3 or TRBV12-4 and TRBJ2-1; 7 nucleotides match TRBD1. CDR3 length: 12 amino acids. The ends lost 6 bases at V and 7 bases at J; junction bases unmatched: 3. The CDR3 protein is CASSPQGNEQFF. Written as DNA, the CDR3 is TGTGCCAGCAGCCCACAGGGGAATGAGCAGTTCTTC.

Many counts were recorded for this clonotype. The genes are TRBV7-3 and TRBJ2-3; the D is unclear. The CDR3 extends over 14 amino acids. With 0 bases removed from V and 4 bases from J, the gap between germline ends came to 8 bases. CDR1 is SGHTA, CDR2 FQGTGA, per germline. As DNA, the CDR3 is TGTGCCAGCAGCTTAACACCCTCGGCAGATACGCAGTATTTT. Amino acid sequence: CASSLTPSADTQYF.

This clonotype was detected ten times or more. J is TRBJ1-2 and V is TRBV6-5; 11 nucleotides align to TRBD1. This CDR3 is 16 amino acids long. Germline trimming cut 5 bases from V and 4 bases from J; bases unmatched to any gene: 9. In germline, CDR1 is MNHEY, CDR2 SVGAGI. Here the CDR3 DNA reads TGTGCCAGCAGTCGGACAGGGGGCGGCCCTGTCTATGGCTACACCTTC. It encodes CASSRTGGGPVYGYTF.

This clonotype has a count of ten or more. The chain recombines TRBV5-1 with TRBJ2-5, with D possibly called TRBD1 or TRBD2 (5 bases each). Trimming removed 7 bases from V and 0 bases from J, with 34 bases in between. The germline V gene has CDR1 SGHRS and CDR2 YFSETQ. CDR3 size: 21 residues. CDR3 in amino acids: CASRGRMGQSGPKRYQETQYF. The DNA for the CDR3 is TGCGCCAGCCGAGGGAGAATGGGGCAGTCAGGCCCGAAGAGGTACCAAGAGACCCAGTACTTC.

This clonotype was detected ten times or more. The gene calls are TRBV20-1 and TRBJ1-5; a weak D match, TRBD1 (6 bases). V shed 8 bases and J shed 5 bases, with 16 bases lying between them. CDR3 length: 13 amino acids. Germline V gene data show CDR1 as DFQATT and CDR2 as SNEGSKA (reference sequence). CDR3 in amino acids: CSYPDRIYQPQHF. For the CDR3, the DNA is TGCAGTTACCCCGACAGGATCTATCAGCCCCAGCATTTT.

This clonotype was seen many times. The chain couples TRBV10-3 to TRBJ2-1; D uncertain. The germline V gene has CDR1 ENHRY and CDR2 SYGVKD. The CDR3 has 12 residues. V lost 6 bases and J 3 bases, leaving 6 bases between the germline ends. The CDR3, as DNA: TGTGCCATCAGCCCTGGCTACAATGAGCAGTTCTTC. As protein: CAISPGYNEQFF.

The V gene is TRBV4-2, the J gene TRBJ1-2; D is uncertain. Germline V gene sequence: CDR1 LGHNA, CDR2 YNFKEQ. The ends were cut back, 10 bases at V and 4 bases at J, with 19 bases in the middle. CDR3 length: 14 residues. CDR3 DNA sequence: TGTGCCATGGGCCCCGGGGTCTTGAGCTATGGCTACACCTTC. Translating it yields CAMGPGVLSYGYTF.

This clonotype was counted at least ten times. The CDR3 nucleotides read TGTGCCAGCTCACCAACCCCTCTACTAAGCGGGAGTAGATACGAGCAGTACTTC. Translating it yields CASSPTPLLSGSRYEQYF. The chain uses TRBV18 and TRBJ2-7, with 8 positions matching TRBD2. Losses at the gene ends were 2 bases for V and 4 bases for J; bases not matched to a gene: 16. The CDR3 loop spans 18 amino acids. Germline assignment: CDR1 KGHSH and CDR2 LQKENI.

This clonotype was observed many times. This chain links TRBV5-4 with TRBJ2-1; D is possibly TRBD2 (5 bases). The length of the CDR3 is 16 residues. The germline gives CDR1 SGHNT, CDR2 YYREEE (reference sequence). Trimming took 5 bases from V and 0 from J, leaving 15 bases between them. Here the CDR3 DNA reads TGTGCCAGCAGATCGACGGGTCGGGGCTCCTACAATGAGCAGTTCTTC. Translating gives CASRSTGRGSYNEQFF.

This clonotype was observed many times. CDR3 coding DNA: TGCAGTGCTAGAGGACCAGGACAGGGGGCGGAGGGAGCCTATAATTCACCCCTCCACTTT. As protein: CSARGPGQGAEGAYNSPLHF. This chain joins TRBV20-1 and TRBJ1-6; 11 bases align to TRBD1. This CDR3 contains 20 residues. CDR1 is DFQATT and CDR2 is SNEGSKA in the germline V gene (reference sequence). With 1 base clipped from V and 2 bases from J, the junction kept 13 bases outside the gene matches.

This clonotype was detected ten times or more. The chain links TRBV7-9 to TRBJ1-2, with no clear D. Germline V lookup: CDR1 SEHNR, CDR2 FQNEAQ (reference sequence). Trimming pared 3 bases from V and 5 bases from J, leaving 13 bases between. This CDR3 region has 14 residues. The CDR3 protein is CASSLRGRNYGYTF. Written as DNA, the CDR3 is TGTGCCAGCAGCTTGAGAGGACGGAATTATGGCTACACCTTC. Combining the CDR3 with reference TRBV7-9 and TRBJ1-2 gives the whole variable domain DTGVSQNPRHKITKRGQNVTFRCDPISEHNRLYWYRQTLGQGPEFLTYFQNEAQLEKSRLLSDRFSAERPKGSFSTLEIQRTEQGDSAMYLCASSLRGRNYGYTFGSGTRLTVV.

This clonotype has a count of ten or more. The chain combines TRBV3-1 with TRBJ1-3; D ambiguous. The V gene's germline CDR1 is LGHDT and CDR2 YNNKEL (reference sequence). CDR3 size: 14 residues. Trimming left V 0 bases short and J 2 bases short, with 5 bases between. CDR3 in DNA: TGTGCCAGCAGCCAAGAGAGGGCTGGAAACACCATATATTTT. This sequence encodes CASSQERAGNTIYF.

This clonotype has ten or more counts. The V call is TRBV29-1, the J call TRBJ2-7; either TRBD1 or TRBD2 may fit D (5 bases each). Germline values: CDR1 SQVTM, CDR2 ANQGSEA. V lost 4 bases, J lost 3 bases, and 10 bases lay in between. This CDR3 is built from 12 residues. The CDR3 nucleotides read TGCAGCGTTGGGGGCCGGGGCTACGAGCAGTACTTC. As protein: CSVGGRGYEQYF.

V usage is TRBV20-1 and J usage is TRBJ1-2; D is possibly TRBD1 (5 bases). The CDR3 extends over 11 amino acids. The germline V gene encodes CDR1 DFQATT and CDR2 SNEGSKA (reference sequence). CDR3: CLPGTNYGYTF. The CDR3 nucleotides are TGCCTGCCGGGGACGAACTATGGCTACACCTTC.